The 13 T cell receptor beta chains below come from one sample, sequenced in a study of blood T cell repertoires in COVID-19. Sequenced by immunoSEQ multiplex PCR; TCRdb stores in-frame clones only, minus some. The sample holds roughly 180,000 clones, under 85% seen once. The sample consisted of peripheral blood. Receptors originate from a human donor in a cohort sampled during active COVID-19.

The chain uses TRBV7-3 and TRBJ1-1; TRBD1 might be the D (6 bases). The CDR3 has 14 amino acids. V was cut by 3 bases and J by 1 base, with 9 bases left in between. Germline CDR1 is SGHTA and CDR2 is FQGTGA. In DNA, the CDR3 is TGTGCCAGCAGCTTGACAGGCGAGAACACTGAAGCTTTCTTT. Translated: CASSLTGENTEAFF. The variable domain in full, with the rest retrieved from reference TRBV7-3 and TRBJ1-1, is GAGVSQTPSNKVTEKGKYVELRCDPISGHTALYWYRQSLGQGPEFLIYFQGTGAADDSGLPNDRFFAVRPEGSVSTLKIQRTERGDSAVYLCASSLTGENTEAFFGQGTRLTVV.

This rearrangement joins TRBV27 to TRBJ2-7; D remains ambiguous. V lost 5 bases to trimming and J lost 6 bases, with 11 bases between them. CDR1 and CDR2 from the germline V gene are MNHEY and SMNVEV (reference sequence). CDR3 length: 12 residues. The CDR3 DNA reads as TGTGCCAGCAGTCCCGGTCGGTCCGAGCAGTACTTC. Amino acids: CASSPGRSEQYF.

The chain joins TRBV19 to TRBJ2-7; D possibly corresponds to TRBD1 (5 bases). Between the trimmed V and J ends, which lost 7 bases and 3 bases, there was a span of 13 bases. The CDR3 runs to 13 residues. From germline, CDR1 is LNHDA and CDR2 SQIVND (reference sequence). CDR3 nucleotides: TGTGCCAGTAAAGGGGCAACGAACTACGAGCAGTACTTC. It yields the protein CASKGATNYEQYF.

This chain connects TRBV5-5 to TRBJ2-7; 7 nucleotides align to TRBD2. CDR3 length: 14 amino acids. The J segment lost 2 bases and the V segment lost 2 bases, leaving 4 bases of the junction unmatched. Looked up from germline, CDR1 is SGHKS and CDR2 is YYEKEE (reference sequence). The DNA for the CDR3 is TGTGCCAGCAGCTTAGGAGCGGGGCCCTACGAGCAGTACTTC. Translation gives CASSLGAGPYEQYF.

V is TRBV7-9 and J is TRBJ1-1; D remains unclear. V lost 4 bases to trimming and J lost 4 bases, with 19 bases between them. Germline V gives CDR1 SEHNR, CDR2 FQNEAQ (reference sequence). This CDR3 is 16 amino acids long. This CDR3 reads CASSSSGHLLGTEAFF. The CDR3 DNA reads as TGTGCCAGCAGCTCCAGCGGGCACCTCCTTGGCACTGAAGCTTTCTTT.

The J gene is TRBJ1-1, the V gene TRBV6-5; D ambiguous. Trimming removed 2 bases from V and 4 bases from J, with 8 bases in between. The CDR3 is 13 residues long. CDR1 and CDR2 from the germline V gene are MNHEY and SVGAGI. The CDR3, as DNA: TGTGCCAGCAGTTACGAGGTGGGCACTGAAGCTTTCTTT. Its translation is CASSYEVGTEAFF.

The chain uses TRBV29-1 and TRBJ1-3; 7 bases are shared with TRBD1. The CDR3 contains 13 residues. V lost 7 bases, J lost 4 bases, and 7 bases stayed unmatched. Germline CDR1 SQVTM, CDR2 ANQGSEA. The CDR3 loop reads CSAWTGSGNTIYF. DNA of the CDR3: TGCAGCGCCTGGACAGGTTCAGGAAACACCATATATTTT.

The V gene is TRBV19, the J gene TRBJ1-1; unclear D gene. The V gene lost 3 bases and the J gene lost 1 base, with 9 bases spanning the gap. CDR1 LNHDA and CDR2 SQIVND come from the germline V gene (reference sequence). CDR3 length equals 14 residues. The CDR3 region is CASSIREWNTEAFF. The CDR3 DNA is TGTGCCAGTAGTATTAGAGAGTGGAACACTGAAGCTTTCTTT.

CDR3 amino acids: CASSPQTGGYGYTF. The CDR3, as DNA: TGTGCCAGCAGCCCCCAGACAGGGGGCTATGGCTACACCTTC. The chain employs TRBV7-9 and TRBJ1-2; 9 bases align to TRBD1. Per germline, CDR1 SEHNR and CDR2 FQNEAQ (reference sequence). V trimming: 5 bases; J trimming: 4 bases; junction bases outside the gene matches: 5. The CDR3 spans 14 residues.

V usage is TRBV5-4 and J usage is TRBJ1-4, with TRBD1 as a possible D gene (5 bases). Trimming pared 2 bases from V and 7 bases from J, leaving 15 bases between. Germline CDR1 is SGHNT and CDR2 is YYREEE (reference sequence). The CDR3 loop spans 15 amino acids. The CDR3 loop is CASSFSGVIPEKLFF. CDR3 coding DNA: TGTGCCAGCAGCTTTTCGGGGGTAATTCCTGAAAAACTGTTTTTT.

This rearrangement joins TRBV20-1 to TRBJ1-4; D not certain. Germline V gene lookup returns CDR1 DFQATT and CDR2 SNEGSKA (reference sequence). The V gene lost 4 bases and the J gene lost 10 bases, with 10 bases spanning the gap. The CDR3 is made up of 11 amino acids. The CDR3 protein is CSATGLGKLFF. As DNA, the CDR3 is TGCAGTGCTACTGGACTGGGAAAACTGTTTTTT.

V usage is TRBV9 and J usage is TRBJ2-1; TRBD2 aligns across 10 bases. CDR1 SGDLS and CDR2 YYNGEE come from the germline V gene. The CDR3 runs to 15 residues. Trimming at V came to 7 bases and at J to 9 bases, leaving 13 bases not matched to a gene. This CDR3 is CASESGGAVRSEQFF. DNA for the CDR3: TGTGCCAGCGAGAGCGGGGGGGCCGTGAGGAGTGAGCAGTTCTTC.

This rearrangement joins TRBV15 to TRBJ2-2, with D perhaps TRBD1 (5 bases). This CDR3 spans 16 amino acids. Looked up from germline, CDR1 is LNHNV and CDR2 is YYDKDF (reference sequence). The V and J ends lost 2 bases and 6 bases respectively, with 16 bases between them. Here the CDR3 reads CATSRSMAGLAGELFF. DNA for the CDR3: TGTGCCACCAGCAGATCCATGGCAGGGCTAGCCGGGGAGCTGTTTTTT.